Shown below are 20 T cell receptor beta chains from a single sample sequenced in a study of cytomegalovirus exposure and HLA in healthy donors (dated by TCRdb to about 2017). Libraries were constructed by the immunoSEQ multiplex PCR assay. For the multiplex PCR, a mixture combining 60 forward primers for TCR Vbeta segments and 13 reverse primers for TCR Jbeta segments was used. Here the immuneACCESS table is served through TCRdb, limited to in-frame sequences with V and J called. Missing clones are a known gap in these copies; in checked studies unresolved V genes cover under half, and the rest lacks a known reason. Counted in this sample were approximately 300,000 clones; 80% of them appeared once. The ten largest make up around 0.33% of the sample. Source material: PBMCs. The receptors were gathered from a girl aged 2-10 years in good health and CMV-seronegative.

This clone has just a few counts. As DNA, the CDR3 is TGCGCCAGCAGCCCCAACCGGGACAGGAGCACAGATACGCAGTATTTT. Its translation is CASSPNRDRSTDTQYF. This sequence joins TRBV4-1 and TRBJ2-3; TRBD1 agrees at 8 bases. V shed 4 bases, J shed 0 bases, and the junction held 6 bases outside the gene matches. The CDR3 loop spans 16 amino acids. Germline loops: CDR1 MGHRA, CDR2 YSYEKL.

The chain recombines TRBV11-2 with TRBJ1-1; TRBD1 aligns across 8 bases. V was pared by 3 bases and J by 1 base, with 1 base of the junction left unmatched. Germline V lookup: CDR1 SGHAT, CDR2 FQNNGV. The CDR3 contains 14 residues. The CDR3 loop reads CASSFGQGNTEAFF. The CDR3 DNA reads TGTGCCAGCAGCTTCGGACAGGGGAACACTGAAGCTTTCTTT.

The chain recombines TRBV27 with TRBJ1-2; 10 bases are shared with TRBD1. Germline V lookup: CDR1 MNHEY, CDR2 SMNVEV (reference sequence). The CDR3 is 14 residues long. V lost 4 bases to trimming and J lost 7 bases; unmatched junction nucleotides: 6. CDR3 loop: CASSWTGGTGGYTF. The CDR3 region has the DNA TGTGCCAGCAGTTGGACAGGGGGGACGGGTGGCTACACCTTC.

V usage is TRBV5-8 and J usage is TRBJ1-1; D not resolved. Trimming shortened V by 0 bases and J by 1 base, and 13 bases separated the two germline ends. Germline V gene lookup returns CDR1 SGHTS and CDR2 YDEGEE. The CDR3 is 16 residues long. CDR3 protein: CASSLGEGLPNTEAFF. CDR3 bases: TGTGCCAGCAGCTTGGGTGAAGGACTTCCGAACACTGAAGCTTTCTTT.

The chain is built from TRBV7-9 and TRBJ1-3; 7 positions agree with TRBD1. V was pared by 5 bases and J by 0 bases, with 13 bases of the junction left unmatched. From germline, CDR1 is SEHNR and CDR2 FQNEAQ (reference sequence). The CDR3 is made up of 18 amino acids. CDR3: CASSPRFGQVFSGNTIYF. CDR3 DNA: TGTGCCAGCAGCCCCCGCTTTGGACAGGTCTTCTCTGGAAACACCATATATTTT.

The chain employs TRBV19 and TRBJ2-7; unclear D gene. V was clipped by 7 bases and J by 7 bases, with 14 bases between them. Germline CDR1 is LNHDA and CDR2 is SQIVND (reference sequence). The length of the CDR3 is 12 residues. DNA for the CDR3: TGTGCCAGTATGGGCGCCGCCTTAGAGCAGTACTTC. This codes for CASMGAALEQYF.

The chain recombines TRBV6-4 with TRBJ2-3, with D perhaps TRBD1 (5 bases). Germline assignment: CDR1 MRHNA and CDR2 SNTAGT. V was pared by 4 bases and J by 0 bases, with 8 bases between. The CDR3 is 14 amino acids. The CDR3 region has the DNA TGTGCCAGCAGTGGGACACGTAGCACAGATACGCAGTATTTT. Amino acid sequence: CASSGTRSTDTQYF.

The chain links TRBV27 to TRBJ2-5; maybe TRBD2 (5 bases). The CDR3 spans 13 residues. Per the germline V gene, CDR1 is MNHEY and CDR2 is SMNVEV (reference sequence). V gave up 3 bases and J gave up 6 bases, with 11 bases separating them. CDR3 amino acids: CASSFLGGKTQYF. The CDR3, as DNA: TGTGCCAGCAGTTTTCTCGGAGGCAAGACCCAGTACTTC.

The rearrangement links TRBV9 to TRBJ2-3, with 9 positions matching TRBD2. The J segment lost 2 bases and the V segment lost 3 bases, leaving 4 bases of the junction unmatched. Germline V gene sequence: CDR1 SGDLS, CDR2 YYNGEE. The CDR3 spans 15 residues. In DNA, the CDR3 is TGTGCCAGCAGCGGAGCGGGAGGCCACACAGATACGCAGTATTTT. This codes for CASSGAGGHTDTQYF.

The chain combines TRBV7-9 with TRBJ1-2; 10 bases are shared with TRBD1. This CDR3 contains 13 residues. V trimming: 5 bases; J trimming: 8 bases; junction bases outside the gene matches: 5. Germline V lookup: CDR1 SEHNR, CDR2 FQNEAQ (reference sequence). The CDR3 reads CASSAGTGVGYTF. Written as DNA, the CDR3 is TGTGCCAGCAGCGCCGGGACAGGGGTCGGCTACACCTTC.

Only a few counts were recorded for this clone. The CDR3 nucleotides read TGCAGCGCTTCGACCGCGGGGGAGGGTTCACCCCTCCACTTT. Translation: CSASTAGEGSPLHF. V and J are TRBV29-1 and TRBJ1-6; weak D call: TRBD1 (5 bases). This CDR3 has 14 amino acids. Trimming pared 7 bases from V and 9 bases from J, leaving 19 bases between. Germline V gene data show CDR1 as SQVTM and CDR2 as ANQGSEA.

The chain's CDR3 is CASSVRGRRETQYF. DNA of the CDR3: TGTGCCAGCAGCGTCAGGGGGCGGCGGGAGACCCAGTACTTC. This chain uses TRBV9 with TRBJ2-5; 8 bases line up with TRBD1. The CDR3 has 14 residues. Germline values: CDR1 SGDLS, CDR2 YYNGEE. The V segment lost 2 bases and the J segment 5 bases; nucleotides outside the gene matches: 5.

V usage is TRBV7-2 and J usage is TRBJ2-2, with 9 bases identical to TRBD2. V dropped 6 bases and J dropped 5; count of bases not matched to a gene: 4. The V gene's germline CDR1 is SGHTA and CDR2 FQGNSA. The CDR3 runs 14 residues. The CDR3 DNA follows: TGTGCCAGCAGTGGGAGCGGGGGGACCGGGGAGCTGTTTTTT. Encoded protein: CASSGSGGTGELFF.

V is TRBV25-1 and J is TRBJ2-3, with D hard to call. The V end lost 2 bases, the J end lost 4 bases, and 7 bases lay between the germline ends. Germline V gives CDR1 MGHDK, CDR2 SYGVNS. This CDR3 comprises 13 residues. CDR3 bases: TGTGCCAGCAGTGAACTAGGAGCAGATACGCAGTATTTT. This gives the protein CASSELGADTQYF.

The rearrangement joins TRBV29-1 to TRBJ2-5; D unclear. The CDR3 contains 13 residues. Per the germline V gene, CDR1 is SQVTM and CDR2 is ANQGSEA. The V end was cut by 6 bases, the J end by 1 base, with 12 bases between. CDR3 bases: TGCAGCGTCGGTCGAGAGGTCCAAGAGACCCAGTACTTC. Protein product: CSVGREVQETQYF.

The chain joins TRBV2 to TRBJ1-3; no definite D call. Germline CDR1 SNHLY, CDR2 FYNNEI. This CDR3 spans 15 amino acids. V was trimmed by 4 bases and J by 4 bases, leaving 14 bases between them. For the CDR3, the DNA is TGTGCCAGCAGTGTTGGGCTACAGACGGGAAACACCATATATTTT. Translating it yields CASSVGLQTGNTIYF.

This chain uses TRBV19 with TRBJ1-1; 11 bases agree with TRBD1. Germline values: CDR1 LNHDA, CDR2 SQIVND (reference sequence). V shed 3 bases and J 4 bases; nucleotides not matched to a gene: 4. This CDR3 has 15 amino acids. Written as DNA, the CDR3 is TGTGCCAGTAGTATGGGGGGACAGGGGGGCACTGAAGCTTTCTTT. This codes for CASSMGGQGGTEAFF.

The chain employs TRBV6-5 and TRBJ2-7, with D tentatively TRBD1 (6 bases). V gave up 0 bases and J gave up 6 bases, with 15 bases separating them. Germline CDR1 reads MNHEY; CDR2 reads SVGAGI. The CDR3 loop spans 15 amino acids. CDR3 loop: CASSYSRAGAAEQYF. CDR3 nucleotide sequence: TGTGCCAGCAGTTACTCTCGGGCAGGGGCGGCCGAGCAGTACTTC.

The chain has TRBV30 and TRBJ2-1; 7 nucleotides line up with TRBD2. J gave up 5 bases and V 2 bases, and 6 bases lay outside the gene matches. Germline CDR1 and CDR2: GTSNPN and SVGIG (reference sequence). CDR3 length: 14 amino acids. The CDR3 DNA reads TGTGCCTGGAGTATGGGACTAACACACAATGAGCAGTTCTTC. Translated: CAWSMGLTHNEQFF.

The chain carries TRBV7-9 and TRBJ2-5; D is possibly TRBD2 (5 bases). The CDR3 spans 15 residues. V lost 2 bases and J 5 bases, leaving 15 bases between the germline ends. Germline V gives CDR1 SEHNR, CDR2 FQNEAQ (reference sequence). As DNA, the CDR3 is TGTGCCAGCAGCTTAAGAGGATTCGGGGAGGAGACCCAGTACTTC. Amino acids: CASSLRGFGEETQYF.